This TCR beta chain was captured by sequencing in a study of blood T cell repertoires in COVID-19. Sequencing was performed with immunoSEQ multiplex PCR; in TCRdb, only in-frame clones are kept and a portion is missing. The sample lists around 250,000 clones, about 90% occurring once. The germline CDR1 and CDR2 sequences are LNHDA and SQIVND (reference sequence). Trimming left V 3 bases short and J 1 base short, with 16 bases between. The CDR3 spans 17 residues. The receptor was isolated from a human donor in a cohort exposed to, infected with or recovered from COVID-19 (not recorded which). The donor label of this sample is uncertain. Input material: PBMCs or T cells enriched from blood (not recorded which). The chain uses TRBV19 and TRBJ1-5; perhaps TRBD1 as D (6 bases). CDR3 DNA: TGTGCCAGTAGTATTTACAGGGCTACCGACAGCAATCAGCCCCAGCATTTT. It specifies CASSIYRATDSNQPQHF.